One and the same sample provided the 3 T cell receptor beta chains below, sequenced in a study of cytomegalovirus exposure and HLA in healthy donors. PCR amplification relied on 60 Vbeta primers (plus 13 Jbeta primers). Assay: immunoSEQ multiplex PCR; the TCRdb copy retains only in-frame clones and omits some. The table has 130,000 or so clones, 82% seen once. Input material: PBMCs. The source is a woman aged 40 to 50 in good health and CMV-seronegative.

The chain combines TRBV15 with TRBJ2-3; weak D call: TRBD2 (6 bases). Trimming removed 5 bases at V and 0 bases at J, with 21 bases between. This CDR3 is 18 amino acids long. Germline V gives CDR1 LNHNV, CDR2 YYDKDF (reference sequence). This CDR3 reads CATSPPWRVASSTDTQYF. CDR3 DNA: TGTGCCACCAGCCCCCCGTGGAGGGTTGCCTCTAGCACAGATACGCAGTATTTT.

The rearrangement joins TRBV7-3 to TRBJ2-2; the match to TRBD2 covers 8 bases. Trimming removed 2 bases from V and 0 bases from J; junction bases left unmatched: 5. CDR1 is SGHTA and CDR2 is FQGTGA in the germline V gene. The CDR3 has 17 residues. CDR3 sequence: CASSLGAGGTNTGELFF. The CDR3 DNA follows: TGTGCCAGCAGCTTAGGGGCGGGAGGAACGAACACCGGGGAGCTGTTTTTT.

This rearrangement joins TRBV5-6 to TRBJ1-2, with 10 bases aligning to TRBD1. Germline values: CDR1 SGHDT, CDR2 YYEEEE. This CDR3 spans 14 amino acids. V was clipped by 6 bases and J by 7 bases; unmatched bases: 9. In DNA form, the CDR3 reads TGTGCCAGCATCCCGGGACAGGGGAGAGGTGGCTACACCTTC. It yields the protein CASIPGQGRGGYTF.